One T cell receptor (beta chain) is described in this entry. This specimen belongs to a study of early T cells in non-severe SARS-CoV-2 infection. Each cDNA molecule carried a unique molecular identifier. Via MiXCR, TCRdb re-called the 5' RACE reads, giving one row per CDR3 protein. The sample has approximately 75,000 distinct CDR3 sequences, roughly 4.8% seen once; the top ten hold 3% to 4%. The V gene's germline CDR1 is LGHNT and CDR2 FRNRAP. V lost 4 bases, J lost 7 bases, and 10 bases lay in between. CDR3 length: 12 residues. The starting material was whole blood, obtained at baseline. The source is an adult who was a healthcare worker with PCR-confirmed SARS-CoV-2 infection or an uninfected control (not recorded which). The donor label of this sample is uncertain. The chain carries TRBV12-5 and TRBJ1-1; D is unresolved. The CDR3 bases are TGTGCTAGTGGTTCCCTTTTTGGTGAAGCTTTCTTT. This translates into CASGSLFGEAFF.